This is a list of T cell receptor beta chains from one sample in a study of T cell responses to AZD1222 COVID-19 vaccine. Produced via immunoSEQ multiplex PCR; TCRdb's table is partial and in-frame only. This table holds 130,000 to 150,000 clones, about 91% found once. The sample was peripheral blood, taken on day 0 of AZD1222 vaccination. These receptors all come from an adult in good health. The CDR3 runs from the conserved cysteine through the conserved F or W. Each record gives: D gene, J gene, clone size, V gene, CDR3 DNA, CDR3 protein. A D gene is named only where the DNA matches it firmly. Clone size is shown for a subset of rows, as once, few, many or a class of expanded clone.

- | TRBJ1-2 | - | TRBV7-8 | TGTGCCAGCAGCTTAGAGGGTGTTTATGGCTACACCTTC | CASSLEGVYGYTF
- | TRBJ2-4 | - | TRBV19 | TGTGCCAGTAGTATGGGGGATGTTCAGTACTTC | CASSMGDVQYF
- | TRBJ1-6 | few | TRBV27 | TGTGCCAGCAGTTTGGGAGGTCCCCTCCACTTT | CASSLGGPLHF
TRBD1 | TRBJ1-2 | - | TRBV7-9 | TGTGCCAGCAACGCCGTTCAGGGGGCGGAGGGCTACACTTTC | CASNAVQGAEGYTF
- | TRBJ1-1 | - | TRBV18 | TGTGCCAGCTCACCAATCCCAGGGTCGGGCACTGAAGCTTTCTTT | CASSPIPGSGTEAFF
- | TRBJ1-3 | - | TRBV6-6 | TGTGCCAGCAGTTACTCGGCAGACACCATATATTTT | CASSYSADTIYF
TRBD2 | TRBJ2-3 | - | TRBV18 | TGTGCCAGCTCACCACGACTAGCGGGGAGCACAGATACGCAGTATTTT | CASSPRLAGSTDTQYF
- | TRBJ2-2 | - | TRBV9 | TGTGCCAGCAGCGTAGCTCCTCTGAACACCGGGGAGCTGTTTTTT | CASSVAPLNTGELFF
TRBD1 | TRBJ2-5 | - | TRBV5-1 | TGCGCCAGCAGCGCAATACAGGGGTTCCAGGAGACCCAGTACTTC | CASSAIQGFQETQYF
TRBD2 | TRBJ2-5 | - | TRBV6-5 | TGTGCCAGCAGGCGGGGGGCGGAAGAGACCCAGTACTTC | CASRRGAEETQYF
- | TRBJ2-7 | - | TRBV7-9 | TGTGCCAGCAGCTTCATTCTCGAAGAATTTACCTCCTACGAGCAGTACTTC | CASSFILEEFTSYEQYF
- | TRBJ2-7 | - | TRBV5-1 | TGCGCCAGCAGCTTGGCCTCCGGGGCAGCTCCCTACGAGCAGTACTTC | CASSLASGAAPYEQYF
TRBD1 | TRBJ2-7 | - | TRBV10-1 | TGCGCCAGCAGTTCTAGCTCCCGGGACAGGAAAACCTACGAGCAGTACTTC | CASSSSSRDRKTYEQYF
- | TRBJ1-1 | - | TRBV7-3 | TGTGCCAGCAGCTCATATAGGGGCACTGAAGCTTTCTTT | CASSSYRGTEAFF
- | TRBJ1-2 | once | TRBV19 | TGTGCCAGTAGTCCCCGAAGCACCTATGGCTACACCTTC | CASSPRSTYGYTF
- | TRBJ2-2 | - | TRBV2 | TGTGCCAGCAGTCAGGACACCGGGGAGCTGTTTTTT | CASSQDTGELFF
- | TRBJ2-7 | - | TRBV11-2 | TGTGCCAGCAGCTTAGGGGGACGGACCTACGAGCAGTACTTC | CASSLGGRTYEQYF
- | TRBJ2-7 | - | TRBV18 | TGTGCCAGCTCACCATCAGGAGGGGGTGATAGGGAGCAGTACTTC | CASSPSGGGDREQYF
- | TRBJ2-2 | - | TRBV7-2 | TGTGCCAGCAGCTTAGATGGGAGAAACACCGGGGAGCTGTTTTTT | CASSLDGRNTGELFF
- | TRBJ1-2 | - | TRBV2 | TGTGCCAGCAGTGAAGAGGACAGATCCCTCTATGGCTACACCTTC | CASSEEDRSLYGYTF
TRBD1 | TRBJ2-1 | - | TRBV13 | TGTGCCAGCAGCTTAGGCTCCGGACAGGGATCCTACAATGAGCAGTTCTTC | CASSLGSGQGSYNEQFF
TRBD1 | TRBJ2-2 | once | TRBV2 | TGTGCCAGCATCCCGCAGACAGGGTCGGCCGGGGAGCTGTTTTTT | CASIPQTGSAGELFF
- | TRBJ2-7 | - | TRBV6-2/TRBV6-3 | TGTGCCAGCAGTGGGGTTGCTATTAGCTCCTACGAGCAGTACTTC | CASSGVAISSYEQYF
- | TRBJ1-1 | once | TRBV9 | TGTGCCAGCAGCGTAGGCCAGAGGAACACTGAAGCTTTCTTT | CASSVGQRNTEAFF
- | TRBJ1-1 | - | TRBV11-2 | TGTGCCAGCAGCTTAAACACTGAAGCTTTCTTT | CASSLNTEAFF
- | TRBJ1-4 | - | TRBV2 | TGTGCCAGCAGTGAAGCGTGGGGAGGGGAAAAACTGTTTTTT | CASSEAWGGEKLFF
- | TRBJ2-7 | - | TRBV20-1 | TGCAGTGCTAGCTCTGGGAACGAGCAGTACTTC | CSASSGNEQYF
- | TRBJ1-2 | - | TRBV2 | TGTGCCAGCAGTGACATGGGGGCGCGTTATGGCTACACCTTC | CASSDMGARYGYTF
TRBD2 | TRBJ2-5 | - | TRBV6-2/TRBV6-3 | TGTGCCAGCAGTAGACTTAGCGGGGGCACAGAGACCCAGTACTTC | CASSRLSGGTETQYF
TRBD1 | TRBJ1-5 | - | TRBV7-2 | TGTGCCAGCAGCTTAGGTAGGACAGGTAATCAGCCCCAGCATTTT | CASSLGRTGNQPQHF
- | TRBJ1-1 | - | TRBV10-1 | TGCGCCAGCAGTGATTCAGGAATTACTGAAGCTTTCTTT | CASSDSGITEAFF
- | TRBJ2-7 | - | TRBV7-3 | TGTGCCAGCAGCTTAAGGGCGGGCGAGCAGTACTTC | CASSLRAGEQYF
- | TRBJ1-1 | - | TRBV5-1 | TGCGCCAGCAGCTTGGGGAGTATTAGCGCTGAAGCTTTCTTT | CASSLGSISAEAFF
TRBD1 | TRBJ2-5 | - | TRBV6-1 | TGTGCCAGCAGTGACCCCTCGGGGACAGGGGGCTGGGAGACCCAGTACTTC | CASSDPSGTGGWETQYF
- | TRBJ2-7 | - | TRBV7-9 | TGTGCCAGCAGCTTAGGGGGGCGCTACGAGCAGTACTTC | CASSLGGRYEQYF
- | TRBJ1-1 | - | TRBV19 | TGTGCCAGTAGTGCCGGTGGGGGGTGGATCACTGAAGCTTTCTTT | CASSAGGGWITEAFF
- | TRBJ1-5 | - | TRBV21-1 | TGTGCCAGCAGCAAAAAGGAAGGGGACAGGGGCAATCAGCCCCAGCATTTT | CASSKKEGDRGNQPQHF
- | TRBJ2-1 | - | TRBV4-3 | TGCGCCAGCAGCCTTGCCCGGGACATATTATTAGAGCAGTTCTTC | CASSLARDILLEQFF
- | TRBJ1-4 | - | TRBV15 | TGTGCCACCAGTCCCCTTTTGATCGGGCAGGGCGGTGAAAAACTGTTTTTT | CATSPLLIGQGGEKLFF
- | TRBJ1-1 | once | TRBV6-1 | TGTGCCAGCAGTGTAAGGACAGTGGGCGGGAACACTGAAGCTTTCTTT | CASSVRTVGGNTEAFF